The clone carrying this T cell receptor (beta chain) was counted a single time. At the DNA level, this CDR3 is encoded by other sequences in the same sample as well. Original processing notes: Amplification from reference gene primers served as the basis for estimated nucleated cell counts. Assay: immunoSEQ multiplex PCR; the TCRdb copy retains only in-frame clones and omits some. That table gives V, J and clone size, and the DNA gave D and trimming. The data contain 200,000 to 250,000 clones, approximately 90% of them singletons. The data were obtained in a study of blood T cell repertoires in COVID-19. In the study overall: Samples taken during acute and convalescent COVID-19 were collected in the United States, Italy and Spain. Nucleic acid was either cDNA or gDNA, and it came from T cells, B-cell-depleted T cells, or PBMCs.

In germline, CDR1 is LNHDA, CDR2 SQIVND (reference sequence). The CDR3 is 14 residues long. The germline V and J ends were trimmed by 5 bases and 8 bases, with 15 bases remaining between them. J is TRBJ1-4 and V is TRBV19; tentatively, D is TRBD1 (6 bases). This clonotype was sampled from a man in his sixties who had recovered from COVID-19. Source material: peripheral blood. DNA for the CDR3: TGTGCCAGTAGTCCCTCCAGGGGTGGGGAAAAACTGTTTTTT. Translation gives CASSPSRGGEKLFF.